The rows below give T cell receptor beta chains drawn from one sample of a study of monozygotic twins with cystic fibrosis. Method: immunoSEQ multiplex PCR; TCRdb's copy keeps in-frame clones and lacks some. Among tens of thousands of clones listed, about 96% were seen once. The specimen was blood. These receptor sequences come from a girl aged 2 to 10 with cystic fibrosis. Each CDR3 is given with its conserved first and last residue.

J: TRBJ2-7
V: TRBV2
CDR3: CASSAGTAPYEQYF

J: TRBJ2-7
V: TRBV30
CDR3: CAWSVRLAGGYEQYF

J: TRBJ2-7
V: TRBV11-2
CDR3: CASSLRQGWGHEQYF

J: TRBJ2-1
V: TRBV4-2
CDR3: CASSRTPDLIDEQFF

J: TRBJ1-5
V: TRBV18
CDR3: CASSPRGRVDQPQHF

J: TRBJ2-7
V: TRBV11-2
CDR3: CASSDRANSYEQYF

J: TRBJ2-7
V: TRBV13
CDR3: CASSFGTGGSYEQYF

J: TRBJ1-5
V: TRBV28
CDR3: CASSSPRGKIWDQPQHF

J: TRBJ2-2
V: TRBV30
CDR3: CASPLRGPETTGELFF

J: TRBJ2-7
V: TRBV7-9
CDR3: CASSLGREIDEQYF

J: TRBJ2-7
V: TRBV28
CDR3: CASSLWRRWTGRQNYEQYF

J: TRBJ1-3
V: TRBV6-1
CDR3: CASSEGAGAGNTIYF

J: TRBJ2-2
V: TRBV19
CDR3: CASRRLSGRANTGELFF

J: TRBJ2-3
V: TRBV28
CDR3: CASTEGPGGADTQYF

J: TRBJ2-7
V: TRBV5-1
CDR3: CASSFRGSYPTSTSYEQYF

J: TRBJ2-1
V: TRBV14
CDR3: CASSQVPGTSGSLPNEQFF

J: TRBJ1-1
V: TRBV10-3
CDR3: CAITIGTGTGNTEAFF

J: TRBJ2-1
V: TRBV5-4
CDR3: CASSLAPNDYNEQFF

J: TRBJ1-2
V: TRBV28
CDR3: CASTERTGLGYTF

J: TRBJ2-7
V: TRBV11-3
CDR3: CASSLGLETVLAREQYF

J: TRBJ1-2
V: TRBV27
CDR3: CASSLRGAYNYGYTF

J: TRBJ2-5
V: TRBV6-5
CDR3: CASTAGTQRQTQYF

J: TRBJ2-5
V: TRBV30
CDR3: CACRGRGFQETQYF

J: TRBJ1-1
V: TRBV28
CDR3: CASSPALRKNTEAFF

J: TRBJ1-2
V: TRBV28
CDR3: CASSSLVGDREDYGYTF

J: TRBJ2-5
V: TRBV5-1
CDR3: CASSGGAGETQYF

J: TRBJ1-1
V: TRBV6-5
CDR3: CASSYPKGTEAFF